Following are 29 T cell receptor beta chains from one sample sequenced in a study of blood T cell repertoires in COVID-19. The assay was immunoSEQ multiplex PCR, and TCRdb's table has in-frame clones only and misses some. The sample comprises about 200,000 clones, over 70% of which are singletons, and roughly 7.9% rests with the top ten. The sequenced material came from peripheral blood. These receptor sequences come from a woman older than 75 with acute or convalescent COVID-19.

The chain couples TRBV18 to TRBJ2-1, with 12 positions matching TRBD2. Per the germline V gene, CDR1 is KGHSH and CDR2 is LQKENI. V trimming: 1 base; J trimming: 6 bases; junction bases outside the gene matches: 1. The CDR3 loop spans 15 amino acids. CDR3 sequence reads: CASSPQLAGGNEQFF. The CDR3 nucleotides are TGTGCCAGCTCACCACAACTAGCGGGAGGCAATGAGCAGTTCTTC.

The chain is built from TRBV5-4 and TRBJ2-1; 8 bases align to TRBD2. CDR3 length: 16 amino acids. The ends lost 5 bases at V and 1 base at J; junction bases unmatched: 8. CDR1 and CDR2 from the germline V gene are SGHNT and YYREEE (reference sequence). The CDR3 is CASRSSGGMSYNEQFF. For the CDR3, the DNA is TGTGCCAGCAGGTCGTCGGGGGGGATGTCCTACAATGAGCAGTTCTTC.

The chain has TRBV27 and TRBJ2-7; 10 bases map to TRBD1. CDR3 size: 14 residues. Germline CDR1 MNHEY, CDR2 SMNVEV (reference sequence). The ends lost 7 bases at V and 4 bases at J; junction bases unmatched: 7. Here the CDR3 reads CASTLGQGKYEQYF. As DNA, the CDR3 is TGTGCCAGCACCCTGGGACAGGGGAAGTACGAGCAGTACTTC.

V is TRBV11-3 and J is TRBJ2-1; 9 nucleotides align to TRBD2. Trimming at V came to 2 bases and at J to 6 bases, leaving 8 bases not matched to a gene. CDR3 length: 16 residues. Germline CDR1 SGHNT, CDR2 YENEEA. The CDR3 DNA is TGTGCCAGCAGCTTAAGTGGGCTAGCGGGACGCAATGAGCAGTTCTTC. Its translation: CASSLSGLAGRNEQFF.

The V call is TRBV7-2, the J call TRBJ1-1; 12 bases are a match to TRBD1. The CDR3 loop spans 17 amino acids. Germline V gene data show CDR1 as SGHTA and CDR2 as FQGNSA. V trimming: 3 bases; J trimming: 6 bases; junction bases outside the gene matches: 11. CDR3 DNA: TGTGCCAGCAGCTTCACCGGGACAGGGGGCGGTAAGCCTGAAGCTTTCTTT. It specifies CASSFTGTGGGKPEAFF.

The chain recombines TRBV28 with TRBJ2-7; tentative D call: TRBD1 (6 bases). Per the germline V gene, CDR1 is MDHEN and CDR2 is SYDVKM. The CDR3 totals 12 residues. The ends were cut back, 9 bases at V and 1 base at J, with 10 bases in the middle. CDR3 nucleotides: TGTGCCAGTTTCGACAGGTCCTACGAGCAGTACTTC. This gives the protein CASFDRSYEQYF.

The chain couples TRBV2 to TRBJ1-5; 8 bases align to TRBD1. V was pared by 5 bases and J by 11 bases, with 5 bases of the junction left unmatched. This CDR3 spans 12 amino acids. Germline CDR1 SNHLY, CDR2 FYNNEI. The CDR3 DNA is TGTGCCAGCAGTCCACAGGGGGTGACCCAGCATTTT. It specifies CASSPQGVTQHF.

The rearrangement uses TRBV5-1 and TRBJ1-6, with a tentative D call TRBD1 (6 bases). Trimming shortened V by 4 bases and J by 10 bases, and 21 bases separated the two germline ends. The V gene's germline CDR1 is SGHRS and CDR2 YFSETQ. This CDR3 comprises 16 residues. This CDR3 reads CASSLQGTITPSPLHF. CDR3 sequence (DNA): TGCGCCAGCAGCCTTCAGGGGACCATAACCCCATCACCCCTCCACTTT.

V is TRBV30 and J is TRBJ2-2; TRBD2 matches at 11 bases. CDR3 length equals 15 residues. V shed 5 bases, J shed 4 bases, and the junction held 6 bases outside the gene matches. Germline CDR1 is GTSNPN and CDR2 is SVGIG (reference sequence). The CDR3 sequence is CAWGAGLAVTGELFF. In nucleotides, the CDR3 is TGTGCCTGGGGAGCGGGACTAGCGGTCACCGGGGAGCTGTTTTTT.

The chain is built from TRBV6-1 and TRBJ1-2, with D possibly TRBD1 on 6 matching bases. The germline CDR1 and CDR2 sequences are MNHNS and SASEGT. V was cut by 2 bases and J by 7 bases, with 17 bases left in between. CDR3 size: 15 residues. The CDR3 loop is CASSELGAGSPGYTF. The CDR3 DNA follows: TGTGCCAGCAGTGAATTGGGGGCAGGTAGTCCTGGCTACACCTTC.

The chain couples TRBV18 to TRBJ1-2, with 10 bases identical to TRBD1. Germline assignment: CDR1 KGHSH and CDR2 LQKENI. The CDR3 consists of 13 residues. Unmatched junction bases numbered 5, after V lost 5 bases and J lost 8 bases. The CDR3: CASSSLDRGGYTF. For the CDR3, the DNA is TGTGCCAGCTCATCCTTGGACAGGGGGGGCTACACCTTC.

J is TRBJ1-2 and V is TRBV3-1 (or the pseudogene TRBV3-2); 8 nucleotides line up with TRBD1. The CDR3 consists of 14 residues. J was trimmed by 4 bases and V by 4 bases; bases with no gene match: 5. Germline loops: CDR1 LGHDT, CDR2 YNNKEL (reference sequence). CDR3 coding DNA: TGTGCCAGCAGCCGACCAGGGGGCGGCTATGGCTACACCTTC. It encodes CASSRPGGGYGYTF.

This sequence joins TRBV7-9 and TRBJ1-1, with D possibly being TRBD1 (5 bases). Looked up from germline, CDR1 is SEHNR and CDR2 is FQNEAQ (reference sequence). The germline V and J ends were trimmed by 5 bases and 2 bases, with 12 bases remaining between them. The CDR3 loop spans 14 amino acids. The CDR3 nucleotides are TGTGCCAGCAGCCCCCAGGGCTTTAACACTGAAGCTTTCTTT. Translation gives CASSPQGFNTEAFF.

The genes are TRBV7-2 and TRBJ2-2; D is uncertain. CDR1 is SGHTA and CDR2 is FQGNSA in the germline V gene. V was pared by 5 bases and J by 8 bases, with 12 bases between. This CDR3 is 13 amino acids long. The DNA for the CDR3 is TGTGCCAGCAGCCTTGGGCCCTTGGGGGAGCTGTTTTTT. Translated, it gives CASSLGPLGELFF.

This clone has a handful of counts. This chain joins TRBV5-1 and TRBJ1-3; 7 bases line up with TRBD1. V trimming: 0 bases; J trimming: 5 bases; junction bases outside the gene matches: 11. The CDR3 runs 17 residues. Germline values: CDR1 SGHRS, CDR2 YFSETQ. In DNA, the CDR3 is TGCGCCAGCAGCTTGGACAGGGGAAACCGTGTTAGAAACACCATATATTTT. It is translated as CASSLDRGNRVRNTIYF.

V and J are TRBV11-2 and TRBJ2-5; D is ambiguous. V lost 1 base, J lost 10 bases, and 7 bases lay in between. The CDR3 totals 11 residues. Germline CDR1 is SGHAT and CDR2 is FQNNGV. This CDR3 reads CASSLGPNQYF. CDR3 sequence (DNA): TGTGCCAGCAGCTTAGGGCCGAACCAGTACTTC.

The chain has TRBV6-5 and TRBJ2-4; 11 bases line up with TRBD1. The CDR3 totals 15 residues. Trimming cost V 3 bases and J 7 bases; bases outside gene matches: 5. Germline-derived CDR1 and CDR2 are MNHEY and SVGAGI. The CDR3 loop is CASSYFRDRGNIQYF. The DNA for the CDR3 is TGTGCCAGCAGTTATTTCCGGGACAGGGGGAACATTCAGTACTTC.

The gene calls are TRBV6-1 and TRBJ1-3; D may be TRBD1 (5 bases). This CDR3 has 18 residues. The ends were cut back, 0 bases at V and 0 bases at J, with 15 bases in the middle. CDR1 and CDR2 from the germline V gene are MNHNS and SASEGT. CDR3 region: CASSEAPGGGGSGNTIYF. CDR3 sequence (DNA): TGTGCCAGCAGTGAAGCTCCCGGGGGGGGAGGCTCTGGAAACACCATATATTTT.

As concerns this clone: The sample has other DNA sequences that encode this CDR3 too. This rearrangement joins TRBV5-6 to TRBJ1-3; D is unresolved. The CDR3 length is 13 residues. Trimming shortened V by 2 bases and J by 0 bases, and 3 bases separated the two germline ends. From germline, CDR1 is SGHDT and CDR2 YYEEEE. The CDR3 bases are TGTGCCAGCAGCTTCTACTCTGGAAACACCATATATTTT. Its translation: CASSFYSGNTIYF.

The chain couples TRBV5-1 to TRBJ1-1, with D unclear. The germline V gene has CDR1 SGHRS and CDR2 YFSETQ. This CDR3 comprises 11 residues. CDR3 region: CATRGETEAFF. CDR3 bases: TGCGCGACCCGGGGAGAGACTGAAGCTTTCTTT.

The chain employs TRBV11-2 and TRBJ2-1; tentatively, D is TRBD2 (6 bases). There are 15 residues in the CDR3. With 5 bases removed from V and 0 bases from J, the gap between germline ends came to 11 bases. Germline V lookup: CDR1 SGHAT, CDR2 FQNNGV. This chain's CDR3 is CASSPGTASYNEQFF. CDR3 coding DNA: TGTGCCAGCAGCCCCGGGACTGCCTCCTACAATGAGCAGTTCTTC. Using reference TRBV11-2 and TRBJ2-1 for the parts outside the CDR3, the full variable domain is EAGVAQSPRYKIIEKRQSVAFWCNPISGHATLYWYQQILGQGPKLLIQFQNNGVVDDSQLPKDRFSAERLKGVDSTLKIQPAKLEDSAVYLCASSPGTASYNEQFFGPGTRLTVL.

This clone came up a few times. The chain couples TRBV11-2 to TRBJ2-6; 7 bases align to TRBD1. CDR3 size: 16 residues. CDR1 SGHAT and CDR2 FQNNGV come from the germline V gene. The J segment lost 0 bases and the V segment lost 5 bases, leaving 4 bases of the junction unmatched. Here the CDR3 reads CASSPRQGSGANVLTF. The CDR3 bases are TGTGCCAGCAGCCCAAGACAGGGCTCTGGGGCCAACGTCCTGACTTTC.

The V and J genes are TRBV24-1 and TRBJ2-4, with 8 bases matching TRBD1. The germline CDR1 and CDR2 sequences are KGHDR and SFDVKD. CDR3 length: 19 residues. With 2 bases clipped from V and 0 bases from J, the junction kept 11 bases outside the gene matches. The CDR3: CATSDYSGQAQIAKNIQYF. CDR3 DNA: TGTGCCACCAGTGATTATTCGGGACAGGCTCAAATAGCCAAAAACATTCAGTACTTC.

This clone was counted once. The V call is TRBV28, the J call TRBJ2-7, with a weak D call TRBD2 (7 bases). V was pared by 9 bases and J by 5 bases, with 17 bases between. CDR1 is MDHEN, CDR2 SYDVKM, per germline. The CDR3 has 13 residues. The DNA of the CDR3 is TGTGCCAGTGGGAGGGGGGGTTTAAACGAGCAGTACTTC. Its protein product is CASGRGGLNEQYF.

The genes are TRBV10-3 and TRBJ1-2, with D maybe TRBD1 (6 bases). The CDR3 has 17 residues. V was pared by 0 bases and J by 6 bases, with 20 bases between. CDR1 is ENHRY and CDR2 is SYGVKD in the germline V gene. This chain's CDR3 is CAISESLGQTITHGYTF. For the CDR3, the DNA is TGTGCCATCAGTGAGTCTCTAGGACAGACCATTACTCATGGCTACACCTTC.

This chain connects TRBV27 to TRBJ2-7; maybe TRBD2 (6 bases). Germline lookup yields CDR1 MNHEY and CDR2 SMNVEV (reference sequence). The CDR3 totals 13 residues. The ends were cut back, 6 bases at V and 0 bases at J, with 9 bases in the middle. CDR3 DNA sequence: TGTGCCAGCAGCAGGAGGGACTCCTACGAGCAGTACTTC. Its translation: CASSRRDSYEQYF.

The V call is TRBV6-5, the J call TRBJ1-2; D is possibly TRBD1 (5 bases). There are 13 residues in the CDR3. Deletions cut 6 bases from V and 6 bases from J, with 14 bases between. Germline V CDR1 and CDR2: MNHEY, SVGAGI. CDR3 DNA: TGTGCCAGCAGATTCTCCACAGGTGATGGCTACACCTTC. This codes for CASRFSTGDGYTF.

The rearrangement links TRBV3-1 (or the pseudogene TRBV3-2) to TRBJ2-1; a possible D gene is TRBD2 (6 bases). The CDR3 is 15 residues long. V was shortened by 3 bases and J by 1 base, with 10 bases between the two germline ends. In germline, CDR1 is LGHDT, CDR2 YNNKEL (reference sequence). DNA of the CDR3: TGTGCCAGCAGCCACGCGCGGGGATCCTACAATGAGCAGTTCTTC. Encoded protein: CASSHARGSYNEQFF.

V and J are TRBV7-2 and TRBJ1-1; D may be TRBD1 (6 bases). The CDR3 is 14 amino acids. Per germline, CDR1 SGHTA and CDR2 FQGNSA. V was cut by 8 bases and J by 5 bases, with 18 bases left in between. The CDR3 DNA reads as TGTGCCAGCCGGGGGGGCCCAAGTAATACTGAAGCTTTCTTT. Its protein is CASRGGPSNTEAFF.